This is a list of T cell receptor beta chains from one sample in a study of T cell responses to AZD1222 COVID-19 vaccine. Generated by immunoSEQ multiplex PCR, the TCRdb table keeps only in-frame clones and is missing some. The profile shows 100,000 or so clones, 88% of them singletons. The material was peripheral blood, obtained on day 0 of AZD1222 vaccination. All receptors come from an adult in good health. Both conserved end residues are part of each CDR3. A D gene is named only where the DNA matches it firmly. Expanded clones get a size class; other rows say once, few or many, or leave the size out.

>once|TRBV4-1|TRBJ1-1|TRBD1
CASSHPATGEDTEAFF
TGCGCCAGCAGCCATCCTGCGACAGGGGAGGACACTGAAGCTTTCTTT
>.|TRBV5-1|TRBJ1-5|TRBD1
CASSLGQGADQPQHF
TGCGCCAGCAGCTTGGGACAGGGGGCTGATCAGCCCCAGCATTTT
>.|TRBV28|TRBJ1-1|TRBD1
CASSPTGGVNTEAFF
TGTGCCAGCAGTCCAACAGGGGGAGTGAACACTGAAGCTTTCTTT
>.|TRBV5-1|TRBJ1-5|.
CASSLTGSQQPQHF
TGCGCCAGCAGCTTGACAGGGTCGCAGCAGCCCCAGCATTTT
>.|TRBV5-1|TRBJ2-2|TRBD1
CASSFGTANTGELFF
TGCGCCAGCAGCTTCGGGACAGCGAACACCGGGGAGCTGTTTTTT
>.|TRBV5-1|TRBJ2-1|.
CASSLGPQGEQFF
TGCGCCAGCAGCTTGGGGCCACAAGGCGAGCAGTTCTTC
>.|TRBV14|TRBJ2-5|.
CASSGGLGETQYF
TGTGCCAGCAGCGGGGGTCTTGGCGAGACCCAGTACTTC
>.|TRBV19|TRBJ1-2|TRBD1
CASSRQGSNYGYTF
TGTGCCAGTAGTCGACAGGGATCCAACTATGGCTACACCTTC
>.|TRBV18|TRBJ1-3|.
CASSPPGLSGNTIYF
TGTGCCAGCTCACCACCCGGGCTCTCTGGAAACACCATATATTTT
>.|TRBV5-1|TRBJ2-3|.
CASSGGPGGHTQYF
TGCGCCAGCAGCGGGGGGCCGGGCGGTCATACGCAGTATTTT
>.|TRBV24-1|TRBJ2-3|.
CATSVGTDTQYF
TGTGCCACCAGTGTGGGCACCGATACGCAGTATTTT
>.|TRBV27|TRBJ2-7|TRBD2
CASSLHPRLAGTSYEQYF
TGTGCCAGCAGTTTACACCCCAGACTAGCGGGTACCTCCTACGAGCAGTACTTC
>.|TRBV6-5|TRBJ2-1|TRBD1
CASIAVQGAYEQFF
TGTGCCAGCATAGCAGTTCAGGGGGCGTATGAGCAGTTCTTC
>.|TRBV27|TRBJ2-3|TRBD2
CASSPRLAGVGSTDTQYF
TGTGCCAGCAGTCCTAGACTAGCGGGAGTGGGGAGCACAGATACGCAGTATTTT
>.|TRBV10-3|TRBJ1-6|.
CAISERGASSPLHF
TGTGCCATCAGTGAGCGGGGGGCAAGTTCACCCCTCCACTTT
>few|TRBV7-3|TRBJ1-1|TRBD1
CASSRQGSDTEAFF
TGTGCCAGCAGCCGACAGGGTTCGGACACTGAAGCTTTCTTT
>.|TRBV7-7|TRBJ2-3|TRBD2
CASSQLTRASGYTDTQYF
TGTGCCAGCAGCCAGCTTACGAGGGCTAGCGGATACACAGATACGCAGTATTTT
>.|TRBV5-4|TRBJ2-7|.
CASSDSYEQYF
TGTGCCAGCAGCGATTCCTACGAGCAGTACTTC
>.|TRBV29-1|TRBJ2-3|.
CSVVDNTDTQYF
TGCAGCGTTGTAGATAACACAGATACGCAGTATTTT
>once|TRBV11-3|TRBJ2-5|.
CASSGLEETQYF
TGTGCCAGCAGCGGTCTAGAGGAGACCCAGTACTTC
>.|TRBV6-5|TRBJ1-1|.
CASSVGMNTEAFF
TGTGCCAGCTCCGTCGGTATGAACACTGAAGCTTTCTTT
>.|TRBV27|TRBJ1-2|.
CASSFRGNYGYTF
TGTGCCAGCAGTTTCAGGGGCAACTATGGCTACACCTTC
>.|TRBV15|TRBJ2-1|TRBD2
CATSRAPSGSSYNEQFF
TGTGCCACCAGCAGAGCTCCTAGCGGGAGCTCCTACAATGAGCAGTTCTTC
>many|TRBV11-2|TRBJ2-7|.
CASSLDRAVVQYF
TGTGCCAGCAGCTTAGATAGGGCAGTTGTGCAGTACTTC
>.|TRBV4-3|TRBJ1-1|TRBD1
CASSQYITGGVGTEAFF
TGCGCCAGCAGCCAGTATATTACAGGGGGGGTTGGCACTGAAGCTTTCTTT
>.|TRBV18|TRBJ1-4|.
CASSPFGEKLFF
TGTGCCAGCTCACCATTCGGTGAAAAACTGTTTTTT
>.|TRBV3-1/TRBV3-2|TRBJ1-1|.
CASSQYGTEAFF
TGTGCCAGCAGCCAATACGGGACCGAAGCTTTCTTT
>once|TRBV5-5|TRBJ1-3|.
CASSRGDSGNTIYF
TGTGCCAGCAGCAGAGGGGACTCTGGAAACACCATATATTTT
>.|TRBV12-3/TRBV12-4|TRBJ2-7|.
CASSRPGYGQYF
TGTGCCAGCAGCCGGCCCGGGTACGGGCAGTACTTC
>few|TRBV6-1|TRBJ1-2|TRBD1
CASRRDRGDYGYTF
TGTGCCAGCAGGCGGGACAGGGGGGACTATGGCTACACCTTC
>.|TRBV18|TRBJ2-2|.
CASSPPTAGFSGELFF
TGTGCCAGCTCACCACCGACCGCGGGCTTTTCCGGGGAGCTGTTTTTT
>.|TRBV6-2/TRBV6-3|TRBJ2-5|TRBD1
CASSSPTGYQETQYF
TGTGCCAGCAGTTCACCGACAGGGTACCAAGAGACCCAGTACTTC
>.|TRBV4-3|TRBJ1-2|.
CASSQDMRPYGYTF
TGCGCCAGCAGCCAAGATATGAGGCCCTATGGCTACACCTTC
>.|TRBV30|TRBJ2-7|TRBD2
CAWVGLAGVEQYF
TGTGCCTGGGTCGGACTAGCGGGAGTAGAGCAGTACTTC
>.|TRBV5-1|TRBJ2-1|.
CASSRLASEQFF
TGCGCCAGCTCCCGGCTAGCTTCCGAGCAGTTCTTC
>once|TRBV4-3|TRBJ1-1|.
CASSQDRQYTEAFF
TGCGCCAGCAGCCAAGATCGTCAGTACACTGAAGCTTTCTTT
>.|TRBV15|TRBJ1-2|.
CATSRGRDFGYTF
TGTGCCACCAGCAGAGGCCGGGACTTTGGCTACACCTTC
>.|TRBV30|TRBJ1-2|.
CAWSQRTDAGYTF
TGTGCCTGGAGCCAAAGGACGGACGCGGGCTACACCTTC
>.|TRBV27|TRBJ2-2|.
CASRRGNTGELFF
TGTGCCAGCCGAAGAGGGAACACCGGGGAGCTGTTTTTT
>.|TRBV6-2/TRBV6-3|TRBJ1-2|TRBD1
CASSYGGQGARGYTF
TGTGCCAGCAGTTACGGGGGACAGGGGGCGCGAGGCTACACCTTC
>.|TRBV29-1|TRBJ1-5|.
CSVVWAGGNQPQHF
TGCAGCGTTGTATGGGCGGGGGGCAATCAGCCCCAGCATTTT
>once|TRBV19|TRBJ1-5|.
CASRGSRLGNQPQHF
TGTGCCAGTAGGGGGTCCCGCCTCGGCAATCAGCCCCAGCATTTT
>.|TRBV15|TRBJ2-1|.
CATSRDRTGRGNEQFF
TGTGCCACCAGCAGAGATCGTACGGGCAGGGGCAATGAGCAGTTCTTC
>.|TRBV29-1|TRBJ1-2|.
CSVEESYGYTF
TGCAGCGTTGAGGAGTCGTATGGCTACACCTTC
>.|TRBV19|TRBJ2-2|.
CASSIGGGGLTGELFF
TGTGCCAGTAGTATAGGCGGAGGGGGCTTAACCGGGGAGCTGTTTTTT
>.|TRBV20-1|TRBJ1-1|.
CSASRTANTEAFF
TGCAGTGCTAGTCGGACAGCCAACACTGAAGCTTTCTTT
>.|TRBV10-3|TRBJ1-3|TRBD1
CAISPGTASGNTIYF
TGTGCCATCAGTCCGGGGACAGCCTCTGGAAACACCATATATTTT
>.|TRBV29-1|TRBJ2-3|.
CSVEGTYTDTQYF
TGCAGCGTTGAAGGGACGTACACAGATACGCAGTATTTT
>.|TRBV7-3|TRBJ2-3|TRBD1
CASSLGDTGADTQYF
TGTGCCAGCAGCTTGGGTGACACAGGGGCAGATACGCAGTATTTT